Listed here is a single T cell receptor (beta chain). The antigen is undetermined. The sample comes from a study of shared clonotypes between healthy human individuals. General study results and limits: Read depth was anticipated to influence clonotype sharing among donors.

V dropped 4 bases and J dropped 0 bases, with 13 bases sitting between them. This CDR3 spans 15 amino acids. Germline CDR1 is LNHNV and CDR2 is YYDKDF (reference sequence). Replicate PCRs run on sorted subsets employed around 200 ng DNA, 30,000 to 35,000 T cell genomes. Libraries were prepared by immunoSEQ multiplex PCR; TCRdb keeps only in-frame clonotypes and omits some of them. The sample lists 2 million to 3 million clones; more than 90% were seen once. All donors were Caucasian adults living in Nashville, Tennessee. The source is a man aged 18 to 29 in good health. The V and J genes are TRBV15 and TRBJ2-7; TRBD2 is a possible D gene (6 bases). Sequencing used naive CD4+ T cells sorted from blood. Subset denoted: CD45RA+ positively selected. As DNA, the CDR3 is TGTGCCACCAGCAACCCGGGACTGAGCTCCTACGAGCAGTACTTC. Translated, it gives CATSNPGLSSYEQYF.